This entry concerns a single T cell receptor beta chain. Its cognate antigen is unknown. The entry originates in a study of cytomegalovirus exposure and HLA in healthy donors. Overall study: HLA-typed donors contributed some 77 million unique TCRs, which were held in an early data release.

The donors were healthy bone marrow donors. The PCR had 60 Vbeta and 13 Jbeta primers. The repertoire was sequenced with immunoSEQ multiplex PCR; TCRdb's copy has only in-frame clones and lacks some. The sample shows roughly 110,000 clones, around 77% of them seen only once. Per germline, CDR1 LNHDA and CDR2 SQIVND (reference sequence). Trimming took off 4 bases at V and 1 base at J, with 10 bases between the two ends. This CDR3 spans 14 amino acids. Broader study findings: The majority of CMV-associated TCR beta chains were reported as apparently HLA-restricted in a later analysis.

The chain couples TRBV19 to TRBJ1-2; the D gene is possibly TRBD1 (6 bases). The sample was PBMCs. This TCR was recovered from a man younger than 35 in good health and CMV-seronegative. Written as DNA, the CDR3 is TGTGCCAGTAGTAGACAGGCATTTAACTATGGCTACACCTTC. Translating gives CASSRQAFNYGYTF.